The subject of this entry is one T cell receptor beta chain. Its antigen remains unknown. The sample originates from a study of blood T cells in healthy people across ages. Study conclusions and caveats: There were more naive CD4+ cells and higher diversity in long-lived donors than in aged donors. Diversity was estimated from one million T cells, and these estimates were considered underestimates.

A second 7 to 11 cycle PCR used barcoded and J-beta primers. Using its own MiXCR run on the 5' RACE reads, TCRdb lists one record per CDR3 protein. The sample consists of about 1.6 million distinct CDR3 sequences, 34% of them appearing once. The CDR3 loop spans 14 amino acids. Germline lookup yields CDR1 MNHNS and CDR2 SASEGT. Germline trimming cut 7 bases from V and 7 bases from J; bases unmatched to any gene: 8. The source of this sequence is a woman in her twenties or thirties in good health. Source material: blood. The chain has TRBV6-1 and TRBJ2-1; the match to TRBD2 covers 9 bases. The CDR3 DNA sequence: TGTGCCAGCATGGCGAGCGGGAGGCCGAATGAGCAGTTCTTC. Its translation: CASMASGRPNEQFF.